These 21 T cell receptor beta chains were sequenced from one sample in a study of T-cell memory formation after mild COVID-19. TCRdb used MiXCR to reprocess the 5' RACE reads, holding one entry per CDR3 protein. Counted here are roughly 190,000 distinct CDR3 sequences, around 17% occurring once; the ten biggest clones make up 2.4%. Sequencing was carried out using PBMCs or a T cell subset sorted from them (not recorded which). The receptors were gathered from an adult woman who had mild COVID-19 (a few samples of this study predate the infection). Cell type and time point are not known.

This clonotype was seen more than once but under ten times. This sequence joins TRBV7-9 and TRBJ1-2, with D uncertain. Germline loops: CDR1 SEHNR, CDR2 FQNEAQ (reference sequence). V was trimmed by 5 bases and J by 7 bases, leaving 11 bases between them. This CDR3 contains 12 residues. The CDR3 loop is CASSEGRSGYTF. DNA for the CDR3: TGTGCCAGCAGCGAAGGACGCTCTGGCTACACCTTC.

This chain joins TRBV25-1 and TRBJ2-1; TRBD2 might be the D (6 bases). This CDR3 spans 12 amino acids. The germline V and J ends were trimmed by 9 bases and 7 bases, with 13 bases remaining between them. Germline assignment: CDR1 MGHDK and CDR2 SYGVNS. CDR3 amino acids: CARVAERNEQFF. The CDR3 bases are TGTGCCAGGGTAGCGGAAAGGAATGAGCAGTTCTTC.

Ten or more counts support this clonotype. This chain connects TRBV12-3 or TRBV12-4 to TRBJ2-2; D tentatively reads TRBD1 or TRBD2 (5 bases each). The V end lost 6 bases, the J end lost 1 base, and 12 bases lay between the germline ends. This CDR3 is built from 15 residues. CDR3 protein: CASRAGTGNTGELFF. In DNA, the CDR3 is TGTGCCAGCAGGGCCGGGACGGGGAACACCGGGGAGCTGTTTTTT.

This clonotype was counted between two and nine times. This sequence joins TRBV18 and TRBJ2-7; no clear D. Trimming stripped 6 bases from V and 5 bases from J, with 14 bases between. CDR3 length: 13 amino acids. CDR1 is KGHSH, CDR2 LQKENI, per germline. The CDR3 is CASSPSGRNEQYF. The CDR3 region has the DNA TGTGCCAGCTCTCCCTCTGGCCGAAACGAGCAGTACTTC.

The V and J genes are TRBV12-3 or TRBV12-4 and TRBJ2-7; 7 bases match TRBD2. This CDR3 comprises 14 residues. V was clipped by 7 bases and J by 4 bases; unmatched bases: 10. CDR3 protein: CASTWRGRGYEQYF. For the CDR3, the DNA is TGTGCCAGCACATGGCGCGGGAGAGGGTACGAGCAGTACTTC.

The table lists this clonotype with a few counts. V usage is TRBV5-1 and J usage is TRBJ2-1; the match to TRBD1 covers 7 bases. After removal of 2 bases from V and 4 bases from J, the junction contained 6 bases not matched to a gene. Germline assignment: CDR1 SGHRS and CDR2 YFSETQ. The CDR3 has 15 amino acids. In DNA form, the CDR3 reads TGCGCCAGCAGCTTACCCAGGGGGTCGTACAATGAGCAGTTCTTC. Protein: CASSLPRGSYNEQFF.

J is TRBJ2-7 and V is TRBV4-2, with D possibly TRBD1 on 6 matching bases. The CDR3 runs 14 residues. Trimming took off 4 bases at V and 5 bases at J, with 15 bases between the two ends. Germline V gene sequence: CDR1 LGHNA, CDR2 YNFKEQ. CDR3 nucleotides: TGTGCCAGCAGCCGTAACAGGGTGGCCCACGAGCAGTACTTC. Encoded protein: CASSRNRVAHEQYF.

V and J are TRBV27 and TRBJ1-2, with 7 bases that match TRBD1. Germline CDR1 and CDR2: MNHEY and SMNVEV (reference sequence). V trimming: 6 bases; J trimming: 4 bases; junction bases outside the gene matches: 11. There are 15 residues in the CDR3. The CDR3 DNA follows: TGTGCCAGCAGCGCCCGACAGGGCCTGATCTATGGCTACACCTTC. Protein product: CASSARQGLIYGYTF.

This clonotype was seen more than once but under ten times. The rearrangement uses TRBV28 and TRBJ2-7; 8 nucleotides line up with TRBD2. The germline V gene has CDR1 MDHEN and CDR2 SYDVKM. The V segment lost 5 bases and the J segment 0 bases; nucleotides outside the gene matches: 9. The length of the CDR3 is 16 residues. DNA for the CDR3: TGTGCCAGCAGTACGTTTCGGAGCGGGGGCTCCTACGAGCAGTACTTC. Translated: CASSTFRSGGSYEQYF.

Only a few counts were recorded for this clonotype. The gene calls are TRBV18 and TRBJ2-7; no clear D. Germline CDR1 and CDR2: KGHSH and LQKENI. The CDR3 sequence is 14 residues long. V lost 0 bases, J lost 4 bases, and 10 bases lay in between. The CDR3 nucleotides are TGTGCCAGCTCACCACCAGCAGTAACATACGAGCAGTACTTC. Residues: CASSPPAVTYEQYF.

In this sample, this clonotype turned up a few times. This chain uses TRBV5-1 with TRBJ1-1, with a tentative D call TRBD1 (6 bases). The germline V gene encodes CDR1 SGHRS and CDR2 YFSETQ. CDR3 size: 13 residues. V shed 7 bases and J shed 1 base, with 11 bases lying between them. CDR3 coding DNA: TGCGCCAGCGCGACAGGACCGAACACTGAAGCTTTCTTT. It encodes CASATGPNTEAFF.

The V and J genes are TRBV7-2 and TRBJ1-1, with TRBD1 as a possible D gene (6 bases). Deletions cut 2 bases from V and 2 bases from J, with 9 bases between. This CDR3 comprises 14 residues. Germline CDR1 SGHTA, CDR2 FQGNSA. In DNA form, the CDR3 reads TGTGCCAGCAGCTTAATCAGGGGAAACACTGAAGCTTTCTTT. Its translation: CASSLIRGNTEAFF.

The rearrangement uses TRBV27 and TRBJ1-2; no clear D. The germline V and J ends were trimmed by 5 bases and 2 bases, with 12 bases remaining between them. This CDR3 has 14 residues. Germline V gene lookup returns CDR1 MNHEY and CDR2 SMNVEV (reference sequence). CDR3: CASSPTAENYGYTF. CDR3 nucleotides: TGTGCCAGCAGTCCCACCGCGGAGAACTATGGCTACACCTTC.

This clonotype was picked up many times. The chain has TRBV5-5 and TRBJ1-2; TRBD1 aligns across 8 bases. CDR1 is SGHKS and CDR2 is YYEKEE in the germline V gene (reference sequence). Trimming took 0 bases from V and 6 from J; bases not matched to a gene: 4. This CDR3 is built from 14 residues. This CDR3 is CASSLARGLDGYTF. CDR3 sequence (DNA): TGTGCCAGCAGCTTGGCCAGGGGGCTGGATGGCTACACCTTC.

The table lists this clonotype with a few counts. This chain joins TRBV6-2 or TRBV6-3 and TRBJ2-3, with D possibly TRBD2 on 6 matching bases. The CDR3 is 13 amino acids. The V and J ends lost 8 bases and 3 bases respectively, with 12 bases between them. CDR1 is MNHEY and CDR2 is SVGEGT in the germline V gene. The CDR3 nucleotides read TGTGCCAGCGGCAGGGAGGCGACAGATACGCAGTATTTT. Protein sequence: CASGREATDTQYF.

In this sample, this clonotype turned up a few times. Here the CDR3 reads CATSEPGQGATDTQYF. As DNA, the CDR3 is TGTGCCACCAGTGAACCTGGACAGGGGGCCACAGATACGCAGTATTTT. The genes are TRBV24-1 and TRBJ2-3; TRBD1 aligns across 11 bases. The germline gives CDR1 KGHDR, CDR2 SFDVKD. V was clipped by 4 bases and J by 2 bases; unmatched bases: 4. The CDR3 extends over 16 amino acids.

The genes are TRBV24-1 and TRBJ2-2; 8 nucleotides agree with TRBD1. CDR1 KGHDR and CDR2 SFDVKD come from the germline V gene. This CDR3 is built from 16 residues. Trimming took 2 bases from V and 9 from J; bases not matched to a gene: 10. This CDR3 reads CATSDSHHQGARELFF. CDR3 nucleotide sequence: TGTGCCACCAGTGATTCACATCACCAGGGGGCCCGGGAGCTGTTTTTT.

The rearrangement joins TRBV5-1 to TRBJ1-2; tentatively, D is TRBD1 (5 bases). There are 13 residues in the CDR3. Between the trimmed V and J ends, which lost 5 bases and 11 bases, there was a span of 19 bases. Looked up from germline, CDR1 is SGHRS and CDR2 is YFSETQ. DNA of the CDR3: TGCGCCAGCAGTAACGGGACCGGGCTTGGTTACACCTTC. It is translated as CASSNGTGLGYTF. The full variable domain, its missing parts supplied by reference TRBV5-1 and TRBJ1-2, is KAGVTQTPRYLIKTRGQQVTLSCSPISGHRSVSWYQQTPGQGLQFLFEYFSETQRNKGNFPGRFSGRQFSNSRSEMNVSTLELGDSALYLCASSNGTGLGYTFGSGTRLTVV.

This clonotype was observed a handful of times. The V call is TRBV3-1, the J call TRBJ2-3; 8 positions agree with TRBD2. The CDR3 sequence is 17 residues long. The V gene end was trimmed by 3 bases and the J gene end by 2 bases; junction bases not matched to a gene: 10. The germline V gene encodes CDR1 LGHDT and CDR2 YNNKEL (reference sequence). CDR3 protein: CASSQDERGRYTDTQYF. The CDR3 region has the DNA TGTGCCAGCAGCCAGGACGAGCGGGGGAGGTACACAGATACGCAGTATTTT.

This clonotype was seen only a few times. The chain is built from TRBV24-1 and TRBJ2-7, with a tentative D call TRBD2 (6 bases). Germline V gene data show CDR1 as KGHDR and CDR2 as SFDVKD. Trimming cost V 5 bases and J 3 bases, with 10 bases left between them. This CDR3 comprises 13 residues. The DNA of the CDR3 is TGTGCCACCAGTGGGGCGGGAAACTACGAGCAGTACTTC. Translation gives CATSGAGNYEQYF.

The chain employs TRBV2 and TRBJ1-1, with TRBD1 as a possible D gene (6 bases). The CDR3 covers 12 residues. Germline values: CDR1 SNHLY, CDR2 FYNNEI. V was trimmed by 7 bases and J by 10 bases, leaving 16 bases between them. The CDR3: CASKRQAARAFF. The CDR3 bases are TGTGCCAGCAAAAGACAGGCGGCAAGAGCTTTCTTT. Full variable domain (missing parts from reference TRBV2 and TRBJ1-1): EPEVTQTPSHQVTQMGQEVILRCVPISNHLYFYWYRQILGQKVEFLVSFYNNEISEKSEIFDDQFSVERPDGSNFTLKIRSTKLEDSAMYFCASKRQAARAFFGQGTRLTVV.